This T cell receptor beta chain was captured in a study of human T cells and chemical hapten exposure. About the research overall: Largely, small differences in pooled library volume made per-sample TCR yields vary.

With respect to this clonotype: Its target is unknown.

Time point described: pre-sensitization, week 0. As to treatment: therapeutic diphenylcyclopropenone sensitization with weekly scalp DPC. CDR1 is DFQATT, CDR2 SNEGSKA, per germline (reference sequence). V lost 8 bases and J lost 2; bases outside the gene matches: 9. The CDR3 loop spans 16 amino acids. MiXCR was run by TCRdb on the RACE reads, yielding one entry per CDR3 protein. The sample gives around 350,000 distinct CDR3 sequences, 5.5% of which show up once; approximately 8.2% is in the top ten. Overall study results and limits: Among TCRs, those above 1 in 1000 frequency were unaffected by DPC sensitization.

J is TRBJ2-1 and V is TRBV20-1; 13 bases fit TRBD2. The material was whole blood, obtained in connection with sensitization to the hapten diphenylcyclopropenone (DPC). The origin of this receptor is a woman under 30 with alopecia areata. Some clones in this sample may be carry-over from other donors' samples. As DNA, the CDR3 is TGCAGTTTCCCCGGGACTAGCGGGGTGCCCTACAATGAGCAGTTCTTC. It yields the protein CSFPGTSGVPYNEQFF.